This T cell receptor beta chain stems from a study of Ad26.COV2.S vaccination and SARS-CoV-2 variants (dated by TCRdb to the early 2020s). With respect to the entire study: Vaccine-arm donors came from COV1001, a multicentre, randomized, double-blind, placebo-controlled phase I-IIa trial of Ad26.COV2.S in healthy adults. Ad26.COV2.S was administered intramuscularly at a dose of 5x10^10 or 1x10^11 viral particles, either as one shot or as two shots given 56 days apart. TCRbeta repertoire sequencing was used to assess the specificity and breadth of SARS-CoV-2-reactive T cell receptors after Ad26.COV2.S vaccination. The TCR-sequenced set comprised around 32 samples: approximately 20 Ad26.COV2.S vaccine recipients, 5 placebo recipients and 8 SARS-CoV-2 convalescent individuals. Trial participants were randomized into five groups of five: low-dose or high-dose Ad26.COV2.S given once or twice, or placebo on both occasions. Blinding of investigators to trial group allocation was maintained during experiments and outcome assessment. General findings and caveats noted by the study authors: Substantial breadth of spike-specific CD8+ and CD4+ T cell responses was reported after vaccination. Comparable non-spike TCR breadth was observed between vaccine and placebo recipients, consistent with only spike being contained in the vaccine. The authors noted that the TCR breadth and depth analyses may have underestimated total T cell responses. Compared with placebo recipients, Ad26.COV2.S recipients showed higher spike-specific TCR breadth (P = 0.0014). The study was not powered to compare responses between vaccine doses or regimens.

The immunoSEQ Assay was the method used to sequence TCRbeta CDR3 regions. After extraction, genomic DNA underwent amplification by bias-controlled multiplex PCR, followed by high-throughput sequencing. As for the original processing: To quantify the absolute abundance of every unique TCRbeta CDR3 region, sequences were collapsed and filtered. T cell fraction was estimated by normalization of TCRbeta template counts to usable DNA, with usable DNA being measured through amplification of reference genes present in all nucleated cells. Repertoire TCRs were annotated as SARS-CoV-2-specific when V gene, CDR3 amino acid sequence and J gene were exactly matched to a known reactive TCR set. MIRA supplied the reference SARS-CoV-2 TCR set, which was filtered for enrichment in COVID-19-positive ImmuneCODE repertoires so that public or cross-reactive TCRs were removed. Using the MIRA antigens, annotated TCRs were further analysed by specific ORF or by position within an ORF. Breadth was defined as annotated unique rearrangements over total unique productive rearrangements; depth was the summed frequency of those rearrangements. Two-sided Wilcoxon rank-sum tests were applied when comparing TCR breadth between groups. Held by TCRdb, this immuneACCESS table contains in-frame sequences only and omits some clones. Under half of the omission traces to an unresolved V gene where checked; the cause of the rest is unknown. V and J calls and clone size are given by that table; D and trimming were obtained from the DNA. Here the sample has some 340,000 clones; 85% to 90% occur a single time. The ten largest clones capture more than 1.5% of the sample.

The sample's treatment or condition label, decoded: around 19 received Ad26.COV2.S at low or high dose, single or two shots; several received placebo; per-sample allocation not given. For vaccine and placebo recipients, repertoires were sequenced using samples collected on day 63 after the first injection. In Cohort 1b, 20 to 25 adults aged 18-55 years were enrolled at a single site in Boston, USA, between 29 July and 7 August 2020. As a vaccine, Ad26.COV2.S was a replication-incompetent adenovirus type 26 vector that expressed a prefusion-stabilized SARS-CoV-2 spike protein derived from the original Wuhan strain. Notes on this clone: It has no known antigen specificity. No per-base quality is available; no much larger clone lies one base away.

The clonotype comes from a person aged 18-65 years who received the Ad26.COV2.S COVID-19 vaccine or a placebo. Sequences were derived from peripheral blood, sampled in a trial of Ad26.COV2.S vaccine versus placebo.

The CDR3 here reads CASSQGLSNHEKLFF. In nucleotide form, the sequence is TGCGCCAGCAGCCAAGGTCTTTCCAACCATGAAAAACTGTTTTTT. In this chain, TRBV4-1 is recombined with TRBJ1-4, with no confident D gene call. Trimming removed 1 base from V and 6 bases from J, leaving 12 bases between the germline ends. The germline V gene encodes CDR1 MGHRA and CDR2 YSYEKL. There are 15 amino acids in the CDR3, from cysteine to phenylalanine inclusive. The retained sequence is limited to the CDR3, 45 bases, with the frame set at the first base.